This T cell receptor beta chain was sequenced during a study of regulatory T cells in long-lasting Graves disease. Study-level information: To qualify as persistent, Graves' disease required over 5 years of antithyroid drugs with positive TSH receptor antibodies. Study conclusions and caveats: Graves' patients with persistent disease showed TCR diversity lower than patients newly diagnosed.

The CDR3 runs 16 residues. Germline V lookup: CDR1 SGHRS, CDR2 YFSETQ. V shed 1 base and J shed 0 bases, with 8 bases lying between them. TCR beta libraries were built with iRepertoire HTBI primers and Arm-PCR of CDR3 regions. MiXCR, applied by TCRdb to the multiplex PCR reads, yields one record per CDR3 protein. The sample has 310,000 or so distinct CDR3 sequences, 20% to 25% seen once. Time point meaning: persistent/refractory GD, antithyroid drugs over 5 years with positive TRAb. PBMCs were the source of the RNA used for TCR sequencing. This clonotype was seen many times. What it binds is not known. This receptor was taken from a female donor with Graves disease. The chain employs TRBV5-1 and TRBJ2-6; D not certain. The sequences come from peripheral blood mononuclear cells (PBMCs), collected when the disease was refractory, from a patient treated with antithyroid drugs. The CDR3 loop is CASSLREYSGANVLTF. For the CDR3, the DNA is TGCGCCAGCAGCTTGAGGGAATACTCTGGGGCCAACGTCCTGACTTTC.